Reported below is one T cell receptor (beta chain). After removal of 5 bases from V and 2 bases from J, the junction contained 6 bases not matched to a gene. Per germline, CDR1 PRHDT and CDR2 FYEKMQ (reference sequence). The CDR3 is 17 residues long. Authors' methods: Researchers report that nucleated cell counts were estimated from reference gene primer amplification. The repertoire was sequenced with immunoSEQ multiplex PCR; TCRdb's copy has only in-frame clones and lacks some. D and trimming were read from the DNA, whereas the V and J calls and clone size are those reported in that table. The sample holds 120,000 or so clones, approximately 87% seen once. This entry is derived from a study of blood T cell repertoires in COVID-19. For the study at large: Material from acute and convalescent COVID-19 was sourced from the United States, Italy and Spain.

The clonotype comes from a man in his 60s with acute or convalescent COVID-19. The sample consisted of peripheral blood. The chain employs TRBV13 and TRBJ2-3; 14 bases align to TRBD2. The CDR3 sequence: CASSPGTSGSFTDTQYF. CDR3 coding DNA: TGTGCCAGCAGCCCGGGGACTAGCGGGAGTTTCACAGATACGCAGTATTTT.